The rows below give T cell receptor beta chains drawn from one sample of a study of T-cell reconstitution after alpha-beta-depleted transplantation in children. TCRdb itself ran the PCR reads through MiXCR, one entry per CDR3 protein. Found here are roughly 300,000 distinct CDR3 sequences, around a tenth of them singletons; the top ten hold less than 25%. The sample here was peripheral blood, taken 180 days after TCRalphabeta/CD19-depleted stem cell transplant. Receptors originate from a male patient under 10 years old who had a stem cell transplant for chronic granulomatous disease, so the T cells may come from the graft donor. Both conserved end residues are part of each CDR3.

>13|TRBV28|TRBJ1-1
CASSYPWNTEAFF
>17|TRBV16|TRBJ2-1
CASSQSPIYSSYNEQFF
>15|TRBV24-1|TRBJ1-2
CATSDLGTGNYGYTF
>18|TRBV5-1|TRBJ2-3
CASSPGLAGAPGTDTQYF
>13|TRBV5-1|TRBJ2-1
CASQGHEYNEQFF
>11|TRBV12-3/TRBV12-4|TRBJ2-7
CASRGTYEQYF
>14|TRBV29-1|TRBJ1-1
CSGGRGVGFTEAFF
>15|TRBV28|TRBJ2-1
CASSRTSVVYNEQFF
>16|TRBV7-8|TRBJ2-1
CASSLLHRGGGNEQFF
>18|TRBV10-3|TRBJ1-2
CAISRDLFPGQGENGYTF
>15|TRBV7-2|TRBJ2-4
CASSWDFAEKVIQYF
>14|TRBV18|TRBJ2-1
CASSPPAGGVEQFF
>14|TRBV7-9|TRBJ2-3
CASSRRLATDTQYF
>14|TRBV9|TRBJ2-4
CASSVEAGKNIQYF
>15|TRBV29-1|TRBJ1-1
CSVHRGRALNTEAFF
>18|TRBV12-3/TRBV12-4|TRBJ2-2
CAFSLLAGVETNTGELFF
>15|TRBV27|TRBJ2-7
CASQRDREGTYEQYF
>15|TRBV20-1|TRBJ1-5
CSARDYLADNQPQHF
>16|TRBV4-1|TRBJ2-6
CASSPQWSSGANVLTF
>16|TRBV11-1|TRBJ2-5
CASSPTHGQGQETQYF
>12|TRBV12-3/TRBV12-4|TRBJ2-7
CASSRGGSGQYF
>13|TRBV19|TRBJ2-1
CASSKDIYNEQFF
>15|TRBV5-1|TRBJ1-4
CASSRQGAGDEKLFF
>13|TRBV19|TRBJ1-1
CASSTTPYTEAFF
>19|TRBV9|TRBJ2-1
CASSVGNRASGMLYNEQFF
>16|TRBV12-3/TRBV12-4|TRBJ2-1
CASTPRDRGGYNEQFF
>13|TRBV12-3/TRBV12-4|TRBJ1-1
CASRVTGDTEAFF
>21|TRBV2|TRBJ2-2
CASSKRGAKFRTSGSAGELFF
>15|TRBV23-1|TRBJ2-1
CASSQRGGNYNEQFF
>16|TRBV28|TRBJ1-1
CASSSPRERVNTEAFF
>12|TRBV29-1|TRBJ1-2
CSAPTGRGGYTF
>18|TRBV5-5|TRBJ2-7
CASSRQKAGTGGSYEQYF
>14|TRBV10-3|TRBJ2-7
CAISQTGTSYEQYF
>17|TRBV7-8|TRBJ2-2
CASSLVVKRQNTGELFF
>14|TRBV11-2|TRBJ2-1
CASSLESPASRQFF
>17|TRBV29-1|TRBJ2-7
CSVEMRGLGQAPYEQYF
>11|TRBV6-5|TRBJ1-3
CASSFGNTIYF
>14|TRBV5-6|TRBJ2-7
CASSLGAQTYEQYF
>17|TRBV6-1|TRBJ2-1
CASSDRQGLGSYNEQFF
>16|TRBV12-3/TRBV12-4|TRBJ1-1
CASSLAQGGGDTEAFF
>12|TRBV19|TRBJ1-4
CASSIGPGELFF
>15|TRBV20-1|TRBJ1-4
CSARDSARGPEKLFF
>13|TRBV12-3/TRBV12-4|TRBJ1-2
CASSPRVNYGYTF
>15|TRBV5-1|TRBJ2-3
CASSLAWEPTDTQYF
>14|TRBV5-8|TRBJ1-4
CASLVGRDGEKLFF
>13|TRBV29-1|TRBJ1-3
CSVVQGAENTIYF
>16|TRBV5-1|TRBJ1-1
CASSLKGQGVNTEAFF
>14|TRBV5-1|TRBJ1-1
CASSLDRSNTEAFF
>15|TRBV7-2|TRBJ1-4
CASGGQAATNEKLFF
>16|TRBV29-1|TRBJ1-4
CSVEDLTGATNEKLFF
>18|TRBV2|TRBJ2-7
CASSEAPPKGQATYEQYF
>18|TRBV12-3/TRBV12-4|TRBJ1-6
CASSLKQGLSSYNSPLHF
>16|TRBV6-1|TRBJ2-4
CASSPTSGLAKNIQYF
>16|TRBV6-1|TRBJ2-6
CASTRTATSGANVLTF